The TCR beta chain under discussion was sequenced for a study of cytomegalovirus exposure and HLA in healthy donors. Study background: In a later analysis, it was reported that the roughly 120 validation repertoires had been produced on the same platform as the 700 or so repertoires belonging to the first cohort.

There are 13 residues in the CDR3. Germline assignment: CDR1 SGDLS and CDR2 YYNGEE. V lost 0 bases and J lost 7, with 10 bases in between. Findings of the study overall: The classifier reportedly diagnosed cytomegalovirus status with high sensitivity and specificity. The tendency of first-cohort TCR clusters to co-occur in the 100 to 150 validation repertoires was identified by a subsequent analysis. A list of 150 or so TCR beta chains associated with cytomegalovirus was given.

Clones were sequenced by immunoSEQ multiplex PCR, and TCRdb holds only the in-frame ones, with some missing. Here the sample spans some 340,000 clones, roughly nine tenths being singletons. On this clone: Its antigen is not identified.

Sequenced material: PBMCs. The sequence derives from a woman between 25 and 40 years old in good health and CMV-seropositive. The chain employs TRBV9 and TRBJ1-2; D uncertain. For the CDR3, the DNA is TGTGCCAGCAGCGTAGGATTGGAGGGTGGCTACACCTTC. This codes for CASSVGLEGGYTF.